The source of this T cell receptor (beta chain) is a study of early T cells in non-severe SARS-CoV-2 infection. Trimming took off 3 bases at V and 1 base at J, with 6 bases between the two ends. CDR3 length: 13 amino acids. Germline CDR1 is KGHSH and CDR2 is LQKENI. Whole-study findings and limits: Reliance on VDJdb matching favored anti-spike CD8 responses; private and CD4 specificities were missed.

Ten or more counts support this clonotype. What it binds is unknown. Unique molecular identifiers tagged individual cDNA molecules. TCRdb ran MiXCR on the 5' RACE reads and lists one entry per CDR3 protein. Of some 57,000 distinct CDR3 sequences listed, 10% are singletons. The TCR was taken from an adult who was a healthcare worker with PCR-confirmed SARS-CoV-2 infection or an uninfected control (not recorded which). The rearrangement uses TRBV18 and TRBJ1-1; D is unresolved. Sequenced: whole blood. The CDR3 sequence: CASSPQRNTEAFF. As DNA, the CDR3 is TGTGCCAGCTCACCGCAGAGGAACACTGAAGCTTTCTTT. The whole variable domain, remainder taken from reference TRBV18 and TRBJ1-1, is NAGVMQNPRHLVRRRGQEARLRCSPMKGHSHVYWYRQLPEEGLKFMVYLQKENIIDESGMPKERFSAEFPKEGPSILRIQQVVRGDSAAYFCASSPQRNTEAFFGQGTRLTVV.